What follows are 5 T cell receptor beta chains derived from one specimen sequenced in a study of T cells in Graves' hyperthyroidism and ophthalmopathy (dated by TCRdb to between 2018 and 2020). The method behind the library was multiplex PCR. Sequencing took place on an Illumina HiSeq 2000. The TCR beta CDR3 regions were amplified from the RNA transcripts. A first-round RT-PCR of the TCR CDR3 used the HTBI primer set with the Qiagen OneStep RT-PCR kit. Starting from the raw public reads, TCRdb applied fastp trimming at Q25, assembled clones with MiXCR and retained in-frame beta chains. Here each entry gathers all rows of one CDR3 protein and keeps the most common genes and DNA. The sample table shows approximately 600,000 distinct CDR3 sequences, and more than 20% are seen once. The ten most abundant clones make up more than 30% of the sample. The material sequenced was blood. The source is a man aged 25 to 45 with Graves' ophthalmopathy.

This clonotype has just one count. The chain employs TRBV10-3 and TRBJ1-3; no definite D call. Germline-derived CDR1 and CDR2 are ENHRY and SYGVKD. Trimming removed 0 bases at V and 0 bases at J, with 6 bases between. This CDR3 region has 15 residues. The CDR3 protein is CAISESVFSGNTIYF. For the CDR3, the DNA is TGTGCCATCAGTGAGTCAGTCTTCTCTGGAAACACCATATATTTT.

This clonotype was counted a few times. CDR3: CSVDLTGGNEQYF. CDR3 nucleotide sequence: TGCAGCGTTGACTTGACAGGGGGCAACGAGCAGTACTTC. The chain links TRBV29-1 to TRBJ2-7; TRBD1 matches at 10 bases. This CDR3 is built from 13 residues. Germline V gene data show CDR1 as SQVTM and CDR2 as ANQGSEA. Germline trimming cut 3 bases from V and 5 bases from J; bases unmatched to any gene: 4.

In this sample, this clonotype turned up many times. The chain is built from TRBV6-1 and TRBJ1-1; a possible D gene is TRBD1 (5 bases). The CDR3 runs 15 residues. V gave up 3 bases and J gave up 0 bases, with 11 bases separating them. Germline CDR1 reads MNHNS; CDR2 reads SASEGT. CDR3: CASSDRASVNTEAFF. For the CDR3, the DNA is TGTGCCAGCAGTGACAGGGCCAGCGTGAACACTGAAGCTTTCTTT.

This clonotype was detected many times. The CDR3 bases are TGTGCCAGCAGCTCACAGGGGTGGGGCACTGAAGCTTTCTTT. This codes for CASSSQGWGTEAFF. The V and J genes are TRBV6-2 or TRBV6-3 and TRBJ1-1; TRBD1 agrees at 7 bases. CDR3 length equals 14 residues. CDR1 and CDR2 from the germline V gene are MNHEY and SVGEGT. V lost 6 bases, J lost 4 bases, and 8 bases stayed unmatched.

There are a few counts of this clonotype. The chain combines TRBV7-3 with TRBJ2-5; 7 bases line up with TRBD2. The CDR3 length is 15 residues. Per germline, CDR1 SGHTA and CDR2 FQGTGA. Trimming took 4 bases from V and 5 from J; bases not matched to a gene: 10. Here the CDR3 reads CASSSVAGRGETQYF. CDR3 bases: TGTGCCAGCAGCTCTGTAGCGGGCCGGGGGGAGACCCAGTACTTC.